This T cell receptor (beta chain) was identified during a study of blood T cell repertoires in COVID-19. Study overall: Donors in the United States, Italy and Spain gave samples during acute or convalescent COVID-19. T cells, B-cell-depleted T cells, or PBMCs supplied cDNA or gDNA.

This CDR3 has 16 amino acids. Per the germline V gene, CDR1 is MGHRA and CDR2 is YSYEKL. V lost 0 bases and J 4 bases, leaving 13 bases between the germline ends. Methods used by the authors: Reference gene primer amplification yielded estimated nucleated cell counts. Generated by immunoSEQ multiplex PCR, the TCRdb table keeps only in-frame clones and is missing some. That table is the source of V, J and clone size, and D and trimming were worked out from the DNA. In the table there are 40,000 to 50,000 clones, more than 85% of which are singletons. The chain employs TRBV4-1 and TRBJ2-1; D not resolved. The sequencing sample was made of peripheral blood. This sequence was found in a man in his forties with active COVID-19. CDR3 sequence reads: CASSQDRLAAYNEQFF. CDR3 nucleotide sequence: TGCGCCAGCAGCCAAGACCGCTTAGCCGCATACAATGAGCAGTTCTTC.